The clone carrying this TCR beta chain was seen many times. Antigen specificity is unknown. This entry belongs to a study of T cells after yellow fever vaccination. It was through 5'RACE template switching that TCR cDNA was made, with a universal primer site and UMIs added. TCRdb recomputed calls from the 5' RACE reads with MiXCR, one row per CDR3 protein. The sample holds hundreds of thousands of distinct CDR3 sequences; 8.7% are singletons and the top ten take more than 15%. General study findings and limits: The study noted that FACS-sorted repertoires could contain abundant clonotypes contaminating from the bulk population. Clonotypes found in both CD4 and CD8 compartments made up a small share.

Germline V gives CDR1 MNHEY, CDR2 SVGAGI. The CDR3 runs 14 residues. V was cut by 4 bases and J by 0 bases, with 9 bases left in between. The chain couples TRBV6-5 to TRBJ2-5; D is undetermined. The sequences come from PBMCs, collected on the day of the first yellow fever vaccination. The sequence was obtained from a man in his late teens or twenties who received the YFV17D yellow fever vaccine. The CDR3 sequence is CASSSRSYQETQYF. In DNA, the CDR3 is TGTGCCAGCAGTTCTCGGTCCTACCAAGAGACCCAGTACTTC.